These 21 T cell receptor beta chains were sequenced from one sample in a study of T cell repertoires in cytomegalovirus infection. Via MiXCR, TCRdb re-called the reads, giving one row per CDR3 protein. The sample shows 80,000 or so distinct CDR3 sequences, around 42% of them seen only once. No antigen is known for these receptors. Sequenced material: CD8+ T cells from cultured PBMCs, taken from culture after CMV antigen stimulation. The receptors come from a human donor in good health (CMV status not recorded). Some clones in this sample may be carry-over from other donors' samples.

V is TRBV19 and J is TRBJ2-1; 9 nucleotides align to TRBD2. Germline CDR1 and CDR2: LNHDA and SQIVND (reference sequence). J lost 13 bases, V lost 4 bases, and 8 bases had no gene match. The CDR3 runs 13 residues. CDR3 nucleotide sequence: TGTGCCAGTAGTACAGCGGGGGGCCGGGGACAGTTCTTC. Protein product: CASSTAGGRGQFF. The variable domain in full, with the rest retrieved from reference TRBV19 and TRBJ2-1, is DGGITQSPKYLFRKEGQNVTLSCEQNLNHDAMYWYRQDPGQGLRLIYYSQIVNDFQKGDIAEGYSVSREKKESFPLTVTSAQKNPTAFYLCASSTAGGRGQFFGPGTRLTVL.

The chain links TRBV7-9 to TRBJ2-3; 9 bases match TRBD2. The length of the CDR3 is 16 residues. Germline CDR1 SEHNR, CDR2 FQNEAQ (reference sequence). V was pared by 3 bases and J by 4 bases, with 8 bases of the junction left unmatched. The chain's CDR3 is CASSFPPSGEADTQYF. DNA for the CDR3: TGTGCCAGCAGCTTTCCCCCTAGCGGGGAAGCAGATACGCAGTATTTT.

The chain is built from TRBV28 and TRBJ2-3; 11 nucleotides line up with TRBD2. There are 16 residues in the CDR3. The germline V gene has CDR1 MDHEN and CDR2 SYDVKM. V was clipped by 5 bases and J by 3 bases; unmatched bases: 7. For the CDR3, the DNA is TGTGCCAGCAGTATAGCGGGGGGGCCGTCGACAGATACGCAGTATTTT. Translating gives CASSIAGGPSTDTQYF.

The chain employs TRBV7-4 and TRBJ2-3, with D uncertain. V dropped 4 bases and J dropped 6 bases, with 14 bases sitting between them. CDR3 length equals 14 residues. Germline CDR1 reads SGHVT; CDR2 reads SQSDAQ. The CDR3 nucleotides read TGTGCCAGCAGCTCTTCGAGCATGCGTGATACGCAGTATTTT. Protein product: CASSSSSMRDTQYF.

This clonotype was detected many times. This chain connects TRBV12-3 or TRBV12-4 to TRBJ1-3; D is possibly TRBD1 (6 bases). This CDR3 contains 17 residues. Trimming pared 4 bases from V and 0 bases from J, leaving 16 bases between. The CDR3 reads CASSWLRTANSGNTIYF. DNA for the CDR3: TGTGCCAGCAGTTGGTTAAGGACAGCCAACTCTGGAAACACCATATATTTT.

This clonotype has ten or more counts. The gene calls are TRBV12-3 or TRBV12-4 and TRBJ1-1; D uncertain. V lost 5 bases and J 4 bases, leaving 20 bases between the germline ends. This CDR3 contains 16 residues. CDR3 amino acids: CASSPPGRVGITEAFF. Written as DNA, the CDR3 is TGTGCCAGCAGTCCACCCGGGCGGGTAGGGATCACTGAAGCTTTCTTT.

As regards this clonotype: The junction differs from germline at one of its ends, possibly a read error. The chain employs TRBV13 and TRBJ2-3; 9 bases are a match to TRBD1. The CDR3 extends over 16 amino acids. Germline V gene data show CDR1 as PRHDT and CDR2 as FYEKMQ (reference sequence). CDR3 in amino acids: CASSIGTGFVTDTQYF. Written as DNA, the CDR3 is TGTGCCAGCAGCATAGGGACAGGGTTTGTCACAGATACGCAGTATTTT.

The chain employs TRBV15 and TRBJ2-1; 11 positions agree with TRBD2. With V trimmed by 5 bases and J by 4 bases, 4 bases remained unmatched. In germline, CDR1 is LNHNV, CDR2 YYDKDF (reference sequence). This CDR3 is 15 amino acids long. DNA for the CDR3: TGTGCCACCAGCCCTAGCGGGGGGCTTTACAATGAGCAGTTCTTC. This translates into CATSPSGGLYNEQFF.

CDR3 loop: CASSEWPAGGRGDTQYF. The CDR3 DNA follows: TGTGCCAGCAGTGAATGGCCAGCGGGGGGGCGAGGGGATACGCAGTATTTT. The V gene is TRBV2, the J gene TRBJ2-3; 10 positions agree with TRBD2. V trimming: 2 bases; J trimming: 6 bases; junction bases outside the gene matches: 11. The CDR3 totals 17 residues. Germline lookup yields CDR1 SNHLY and CDR2 FYNNEI.

This clonotype was observed many times. CDR3 nucleotides: TGTGCCAGCAGCCATGAGGGGTCCGTACGGGAGCAGTACTTC. It translates to CASSHEGSVREQYF. V gene TRBV7-9 combines with J gene TRBJ2-7; D may be TRBD1 or TRBD2 (5 bases each). Per the germline V gene, CDR1 is SEHNR and CDR2 is FQNEAQ (reference sequence). CDR3 length: 14 amino acids. V lost 5 bases to trimming and J lost 7 bases, with 18 bases between them.

V usage is TRBV20-1 and J usage is TRBJ1-2; D call uncertain. The CDR3 contains 15 residues. Germline V CDR1 and CDR2: DFQATT, SNEGSKA (reference sequence). V was shortened by 0 bases and J by 4 bases, with 15 bases between the two germline ends. CDR3 DNA: TGCAGTGCTAGAGATGAGGCCGGGCTCGTCTATGGCTACACCTTC. Protein: CSARDEAGLVYGYTF.

The chain couples TRBV27 to TRBJ1-1, with D possibly TRBD1 on 5 matching bases. V gave up 3 bases and J gave up 0 bases, with 17 bases separating them. CDR3 length equals 17 residues. Germline V CDR1 and CDR2: MNHEY, SMNVEV (reference sequence). The CDR3 bases are TGTGCCAGCAGTTTCGGACACCCACGACGGTTGAACACTGAAGCTTTCTTT. This gives the protein CASSFGHPRRLNTEAFF.

This sequence joins TRBV14 and TRBJ1-1; 10 nucleotides align to TRBD1. The CDR3 loop spans 13 amino acids. The V gene end was trimmed by 6 bases and the J gene end by 4 bases; junction bases not matched to a gene: 2. Germline values: CDR1 SGHDN, CDR2 FVKESK. The CDR3 spells CASRWTGGTEAFF. The CDR3 bases are TGTGCCAGCAGGTGGACAGGGGGCACTGAAGCTTTCTTT.

This chain uses TRBV12-3 or TRBV12-4 with TRBJ2-1, with TRBD2 matching 15 bases. The CDR3 is made up of 20 amino acids. Trimming at V came to 3 bases and at J to 0 bases, leaving 9 bases not matched to a gene. The CDR3 bases are TGTGCCAGCAGTTTGTCAGGGACTAGCGGGGGGTCGAGCTCCTACAATGAGCAGTTCTTC. Translation gives CASSLSGTSGGSSSYNEQFF.

The chain couples TRBV6-6 to TRBJ1-1, with 7 bases that match TRBD1. Per germline, CDR1 MNHNY and CDR2 SVGAGI (reference sequence). The V segment lost 6 bases and the J segment 4 bases; nucleotides outside the gene matches: 11. The CDR3 extends over 15 amino acids. CDR3 DNA sequence: TGTGCCAGCAGCCCACTCTTGGACAGGCCCACTGAAGCTTTCTTT. Residues: CASSPLLDRPTEAFF.

This clonotype was counted only a few times. The chain couples TRBV11-2 to TRBJ1-3, with a possible D match to TRBD1 (6 bases). The CDR3 sequence is 15 residues long. The V and J ends lost 5 bases and 2 bases respectively, with 13 bases between them. The germline V gene has CDR1 SGHAT and CDR2 FQNNGV. The CDR3 is CASSGTGLTGNTIYF. DNA for the CDR3: TGTGCCAGCAGCGGTACAGGGTTAACTGGAAACACCATATATTTT.

The rearrangement joins TRBV7-9 to TRBJ1-4; D ambiguous. Deletions cut 5 bases from V and 12 bases from J, with 13 bases between. The CDR3 is 12 amino acids. The germline gives CDR1 SEHNR, CDR2 FQNEAQ (reference sequence). The CDR3 loop is CASSKTVHELFF. The CDR3 bases are TGTGCCAGCAGCAAAACAGTTCATGAACTGTTTTTT.

This rearrangement joins TRBV4-3 to TRBJ2-7, with D possibly being TRBD1 (6 bases). The V end was cut by 0 bases, the J end by 4 bases, with 13 bases between. Germline loops: CDR1 LGHNA, CDR2 YSLEER. The CDR3 has 15 residues. CDR3 nucleotide sequence: TGCGCCAGCAGCCAAGATACGTCAGGGGCTTACGAGCAGTACTTC. Protein sequence: CASSQDTSGAYEQYF.

The chain has TRBV6-1 and TRBJ2-7; 7 nucleotides line up with TRBD1. Trimming took 4 bases from V and 0 from J; bases not matched to a gene: 3. CDR1 and CDR2 from the germline V gene are MNHNS and SASEGT. There are 14 residues in the CDR3. CDR3 sequence reads: CASSVRDSSYEQYF. CDR3 DNA sequence: TGTGCCAGCAGTGTCCGGGACAGCTCCTACGAGCAGTACTTC.

This chain joins TRBV4-1 and TRBJ2-5; 13 nucleotides align to TRBD2. V dropped 0 bases and J dropped 9; count of bases not matched to a gene: 10. The V gene's germline CDR1 is MGHRA and CDR2 YSYEKL. This CDR3 has 17 residues. CDR3 residues: CASSQDPGTSGVGAQYF. CDR3 DNA: TGCGCCAGCAGCCAAGATCCCGGGACTAGCGGGGTAGGGGCCCAGTACTTC.

This clonotype was seen a handful of times. V is TRBV7-2 and J is TRBJ1-1; D not certain. Trimming left V 4 bases short and J 6 bases short, with 9 bases between. This CDR3 comprises 12 residues. Germline CDR1 reads SGHTA; CDR2 reads FQGNSA. DNA of the CDR3: TGTGCCAGCAGCTACTTAACCTCTGAAGCTTTCTTT. This encodes CASSYLTSEAFF.